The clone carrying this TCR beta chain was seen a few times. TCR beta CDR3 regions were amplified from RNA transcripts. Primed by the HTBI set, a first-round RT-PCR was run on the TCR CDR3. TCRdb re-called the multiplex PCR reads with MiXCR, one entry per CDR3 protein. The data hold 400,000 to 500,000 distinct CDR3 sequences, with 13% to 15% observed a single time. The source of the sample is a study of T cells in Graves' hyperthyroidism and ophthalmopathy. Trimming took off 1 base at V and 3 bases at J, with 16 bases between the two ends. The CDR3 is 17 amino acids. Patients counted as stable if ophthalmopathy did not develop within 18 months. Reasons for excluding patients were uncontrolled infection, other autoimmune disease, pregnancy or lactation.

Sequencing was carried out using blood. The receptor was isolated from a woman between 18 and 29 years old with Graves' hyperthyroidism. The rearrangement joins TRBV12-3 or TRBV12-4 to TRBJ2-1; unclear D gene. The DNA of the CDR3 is TGTGCCAGCAGTTTAGGCCGGGTAGGTTGGGTCTACAATGAGCAGTTCTTC. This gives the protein CASSLGRVGWVYNEQFF.